The rows below give T cell receptor beta chains drawn from one sample of a study of blood T cell repertoires in COVID-19. Some clones are missing from TCRdb's copy, which holds only in-frame ones; the method was immunoSEQ multiplex PCR. The sample has 350,000 to 400,000 clones, approximately 93% seen once; the top ten hold about 0.86%. Sequencing was done on a sample of PBMCs or T cells enriched from blood (not recorded which). The receptors were gathered from a woman in her forties who had been exposed to COVID-19. The CDR3 runs from the conserved cysteine through the conserved F or W. A D gene is named only where the DNA matches it firmly. Clone size is not always given. Where it is, it says once, few, many or a class for expanded clones.

-,TRBJ1-2,TRBD1,TRBV19,TGTGCCAGTAGTATCCCCGGACAGGGGACCTATGGCTACACCTTC,CASSIPGQGTYGYTF
-,TRBJ2-7,-,TRBV12-3/TRBV12-4,TGTGCCAGCAGTTTTGGCAGGAACTACGAGCAGTACTTC,CASSFGRNYEQYF
-,TRBJ2-7,TRBD1,TRBV28,TGTGCCAGCAGTTTAGTTGGGACAGGGGACGAGCAGTACTTC,CASSLVGTGDEQYF
-,TRBJ2-3,TRBD2,TRBV18,TGTGCCAGCTCACCGGCCCCAGCGGGAGGGCCTGATACGCAGTATTTT,CASSPAPAGGPDTQYF
once,TRBJ1-5,-,TRBV18,TGTGCCAGCTCACCAGGGGGCGGCAATCAGCCCCAGCATTTT,CASSPGGGNQPQHF
-,TRBJ2-5,TRBD2,TRBV4-1,TGCGCCAGCAGCCTAATAGCGGGAGGGCCCGGGGAGACCCAGTACTTC,CASSLIAGGPGETQYF
-,TRBJ1-5,TRBD1,TRBV19,TGTGCCACTACACCGGGACAGGGGGCTGGTCAGCCCCAGCATTTT,CATTPGQGAGQPQHF
few,TRBJ2-2,TRBD1,TRBV5-1,TGCGCCAGCAGCGACCGGGACAGGGGATTCGGGGAGCTGTTTTTT,CASSDRDRGFGELFF
-,TRBJ1-2,TRBD1,TRBV15,TGTGCCACCAGCGCCGGGACAGGGGGTCTCTATGGCTACACCTTC,CATSAGTGGLYGYTF
-,TRBJ2-7,TRBD2,TRBV18,TGTGCCAGCTCATATCTAGCGGGGAGCTACGAGCAGTACTTC,CASSYLAGSYEQYF
-,TRBJ2-5,TRBD2,TRBV19,TGTGCCAGTAGTATCGGGGGGGAGACCCAGTACTTC,CASSIGGETQYF
-,TRBJ1-1,-,TRBV7-9,TGTGCCAGCAGCTTAGAAGGGGCCGGGTCGAACACTGAAGCTTTCTTT,CASSLEGAGSNTEAFF
-,TRBJ2-7,TRBD2,TRBV19,TGTGCCAGTAGTAACCCGGGGGGGACTCTGATGGCAGTGGACTTC,CASSNPGGTLMAVDF
-,TRBJ1-5,TRBD1,TRBV19,TGTGCCAGTAACTGGGACAGGGCAGGGCAGCCCCAGCATTTT,CASNWDRAGQPQHF
-,TRBJ2-7,TRBD2,TRBV7-2,TGTGCCAGCAGCAAGACTAGCGGCCCCTACGAGCAGTACTTC,CASSKTSGPYEQYF
-,TRBJ2-3,TRBD2,TRBV7-9,TGTGCCAGCAGCTTAGGGACTAGCGGTATGGATACGCAGTATTTT,CASSLGTSGMDTQYF
-,TRBJ2-1,TRBD2,TRBV14,TGTGCCAGCAGCCTCAGCGGGAGCGCTTCCTACAATGAGCAGTTCTTC,CASSLSGSASYNEQFF
-,TRBJ1-5,TRBD1,TRBV19,TGTGCCAGTAGTACCAAACTACCGGGACAGTGGAATAGCAATCAGCCCCAGCATTTT,CASSTKLPGQWNSNQPQHF
-,TRBJ2-7,-,TRBV27,TGTGCCAGCAGTTCGCCCGGGGTTTACGAGCAGTACTTC,CASSSPGVYEQYF
-,TRBJ1-3,TRBD1,TRBV14,TGTGCCAGCAGCCAAGACAGGGACAGAGGAAACACCATATATTTT,CASSQDRDRGNTIYF
-,TRBJ2-7,TRBD2,TRBV4-3,TGCGCCAGCAGCCAAGAGGCTAGCGGGACTTACGAGCAGTACTTC,CASSQEASGTYEQYF
-,TRBJ1-6,-,TRBV19,TGTGCCAGTATGGACGGAGGATTTAATTCACCCCTCCACTTT,CASMDGGFNSPLHF
-,TRBJ2-7,-,TRBV6-2/TRBV6-3,TGTGCCAGCAGTACCCTGGGAGGTACCTACGAGCAGTACTTC,CASSTLGGTYEQYF
-,TRBJ2-1,-,TRBV6-2/TRBV6-3,TGTGCCAGCAGTTACTGGGCGGAGGGGGCACTTGAGCAGTTCTTC,CASSYWAEGALEQFF
-,TRBJ2-1,-,TRBV2,TGTGCCAGCAGTGATTACGGAGGCAATGAGCAGTTCTTC,CASSDYGGNEQFF
-,TRBJ1-2,-,TRBV2,TGTGCCAGGGGGGGAGGGTTGGATGGCTACACCTTC,CARGGGLDGYTF
once,TRBJ1-1,TRBD1,TRBV19,TGTGCCAGTAGTATTCGGACAGGGGGTCTGGACACTGAAGCTTTCTTT,CASSIRTGGLDTEAFF
-,TRBJ2-7,TRBD2,TRBV2,TGTGCCAGCAGCGGGACTAGCGGGGGGGCCTACGAGCAGTACTTC,CASSGTSGGAYEQYF
-,TRBJ2-5,TRBD2,TRBV9,TGTGCCAGCGGGGCGGGAGGGCATGTAGAGACCCAGTACTTC,CASGAGGHVETQYF
-,TRBJ1-1,-,TRBV7-8,TGTGCCAGCAGCTTACGAACCTCGGGCCCTAGGCCGGGGGGCACTGAAGCTTTCTTT,CASSLRTSGPRPGGTEAFF
-,TRBJ2-5,-,TRBV4-3,TGCGCCAGCAGCCCGCCCCCCTATATGCGCGAAGAGACCCAGTACTTC,CASSPPPYMREETQYF
-,TRBJ1-6,TRBD1,TRBV10-3,TGTGCCATCAGGGACAGGGTCGAGTCACCCCTCCACTTT,CAIRDRVESPLHF
-,TRBJ1-2,TRBD1,TRBV19,TGTGCCAGTAATATTGGGACAGGGACCAACTATGGCTACACCTTC,CASNIGTGTNYGYTF
few,TRBJ1-4,-,TRBV19,TGTGCCAGTAGTAGCAGGGGCATGACTAATGAAAAACTGTTTTTT,CASSSRGMTNEKLFF
-,TRBJ2-3,-,TRBV24-1,TGTGCCACCAGTGATTACGGAGATACGCAGTATTTT,CATSDYGDTQYF
-,TRBJ1-2,-,TRBV11-1,TGTGCCAGCAGCTTAATGGGAGGGCACTATGGCTACACCTTC,CASSLMGGHYGYTF
once,TRBJ2-6,-,TRBV21-1,TGTGCCAGAACTAGCTCTGGGGCCAACGTCCTGACTTTC,CARTSSGANVLTF
-,TRBJ1-2,TRBD1,TRBV29-1,TGCAGCATACGGACAGGGCGCAACTATGGCTACACCTTC,CSIRTGRNYGYTF
-,TRBJ2-5,-,TRBV7-3,TGTGCCAGCAGCTTAGCGGGGGCACGTCAAGAGACCCAGTACTTC,CASSLAGARQETQYF
-,TRBJ2-7,-,TRBV6-5,TGTGCCATCCCAGGGGTAAACTCCTACGAGCAGTACTTC,CAIPGVNSYEQYF
-,TRBJ1-4,-,TRBV18,TGTGCCAGCTCCCCTGCGGGGACGGGTGAAAAACTGTTTTTT,CASSPAGTGEKLFF
once,TRBJ1-2,TRBD1,TRBV10-1,TGCGCCAGCAGTGAGTCTTGGCCAGAGAGGGGGCAAACGGGTGGCTACACCTTC,CASSESWPERGQTGGYTF
-,TRBJ2-5,-,TRBV20-1,TGCAGTGCTAGTATTAGTCGGTCGGAGACCCAGTACTTC,CSASISRSETQYF